Below are 8 T cell receptor beta chains sequenced from a single sample in a study of blood T cell repertoires in COVID-19. TCRdb's copy holds only in-frame clones and misses some; the assay was immunoSEQ multiplex PCR. The sample contains a few hundred thousand clones, 90% of which appear only once. What was sequenced was peripheral blood. The origin of the receptors is a woman in her thirties or forties with COVID-19, enrolled during active disease.

The DNA for the CDR3 is TGTGCCAGCAGTGAGCAGGTCGGGGAGCTGTTTTTT. This encodes CASSEQVGELFF. This chain connects TRBV2 to TRBJ2-2, with D uncertain. This CDR3 has 12 residues. Germline V CDR1 and CDR2: SNHLY, FYNNEI. The germline V and J ends were trimmed by 3 bases and 7 bases, with 6 bases remaining between them.

The chain carries TRBV18 and TRBJ1-2; tentatively, D is TRBD1 (6 bases). The length of the CDR3 is 15 residues. Germline-derived CDR1 and CDR2 are KGHSH and LQKENI. Trimming removed 4 bases from V and 8 bases from J, with 20 bases in between. CDR3 sequence reads: CASSLPVWGLRGYTF. The CDR3, as DNA: TGTGCCAGCTCACTACCAGTTTGGGGGCTCCGCGGCTACACCTTC.

V gene TRBV20-1 combines with J gene TRBJ1-5, with a tentative D call TRBD1 (6 bases). The CDR3 consists of 16 residues. Trimming pared 3 bases from V and 0 bases from J, leaving 15 bases between. Germline V gene data show CDR1 as DFQATT and CDR2 as SNEGSKA (reference sequence). The CDR3 reads CSASSAGAHSNQPQHF. The CDR3 DNA follows: TGCAGTGCTAGTTCGGCAGGGGCCCATAGCAATCAGCCCCAGCATTTT.

This clone was detected only once. The gene calls are TRBV28 and TRBJ2-7, with 7 bases identical to TRBD2. V was pared by 4 bases and J by 9 bases, with 21 bases of the junction left unmatched. CDR3 size: 17 residues. CDR1 and CDR2 from the germline V gene are MDHEN and SYDVKM. The DNA for the CDR3 is TGTGCCAGCAGTTCTGGCGGGAGAGCTTTCTGGTCTGGCGGGCAGTACTTC. This sequence encodes CASSSGGRAFWSGGQYF.

This rearrangement joins TRBV28 to TRBJ2-1; 14 positions agree with TRBD2. In germline, CDR1 is MDHEN, CDR2 SYDVKM. The ends lost 5 bases at V and 7 bases at J; junction bases unmatched: 7. CDR3 length: 16 amino acids. The CDR3 region has the DNA TGTGCCAGCAGTCTTCCCCGGACTAGCGGGAGGAATGAGCAGTTCTTC. Amino acid sequence: CASSLPRTSGRNEQFF.

This chain uses TRBV7-2 with TRBJ2-4; unclear D gene. From germline, CDR1 is SGHTA and CDR2 FQGNSA. V lost 5 bases, J lost 4 bases, and 12 bases lay in between. The CDR3 runs 14 residues. This CDR3 is CASSRDSLKNIQYF. The CDR3 nucleotides read TGTGCCAGCAGCCGTGACTCGCTTAAAAACATTCAGTACTTC.

This sequence joins TRBV5-4 and TRBJ2-3; 8 positions match TRBD1. This CDR3 spans 15 amino acids. J gave up 0 bases and V 5 bases, and 5 bases lay outside the gene matches. From germline, CDR1 is SGHNT and CDR2 YYREEE (reference sequence). The CDR3, as DNA: TGTGCCAGCAGTTTTCAGGGGGCAAGCACAGATACGCAGTATTTT. Its protein is CASSFQGASTDTQYF.

The genes are TRBV30 and TRBJ1-1; 9 nucleotides align to TRBD1. The junction had 5 bases not matched to a gene; V was cut back by 2 bases and J by 1 base. Per the germline V gene, CDR1 is GTSNPN and CDR2 is SVGIG (reference sequence). The length of the CDR3 is 15 residues. CDR3 sequence: CAWSLIQGANTEAFF. CDR3 coding DNA: TGTGCCTGGAGTTTGATACAGGGGGCGAACACTGAAGCTTTCTTT.